This entry features one T cell receptor beta chain sequence. The antigen is undetermined. This specimen belongs to a study of cytomegalovirus exposure and HLA in healthy donors. The wider study: An earlier analysis identified some 110 million unique TCR beta sequences in about 179 million T cells. Findings of the study overall: Only CMV serostatus was available as immune exposure information. The classifier reportedly diagnosed cytomegalovirus status with high sensitivity and specificity. TRBV6-2, TRBV6-3 and some other V segments were excluded as indistinguishable.

Researchers ran the PCR with 60 Vbeta and 13 Jbeta primers. This table comes from immunoSEQ multiplex PCR, and its TCRdb copy is limited to in-frame clones, with some not included. Found here are 75,000 to 100,000 clones, 55% to 75% of them singletons; the top ten hold roughly 3%. The CDR3 consists of 16 residues. V was clipped by 1 base and J by 3 bases, with 14 bases between them. Germline assignment: CDR1 SGHRS and CDR2 YFSETQ. Source material: PBMCs. The J gene is TRBJ1-3, the V gene TRBV5-1, with D uncertain. This receptor was identified in a man in his 60s in good health and CMV-seronegative. In DNA, the CDR3 is TGCGCCAGCAGCTTGTCTGCCCTGGCAGTTGGAAACACCATATATTTT. Protein sequence: CASSLSALAVGNTIYF.